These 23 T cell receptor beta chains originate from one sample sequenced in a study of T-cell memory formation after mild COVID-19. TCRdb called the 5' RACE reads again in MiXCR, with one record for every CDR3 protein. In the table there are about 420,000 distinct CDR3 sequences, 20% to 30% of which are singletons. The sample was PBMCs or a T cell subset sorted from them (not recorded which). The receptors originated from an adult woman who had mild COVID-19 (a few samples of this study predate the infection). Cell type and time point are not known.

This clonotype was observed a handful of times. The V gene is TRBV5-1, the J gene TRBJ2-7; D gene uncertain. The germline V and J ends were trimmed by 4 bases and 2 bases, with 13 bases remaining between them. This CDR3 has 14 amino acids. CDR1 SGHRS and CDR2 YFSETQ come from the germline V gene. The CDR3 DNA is TGCGCCAGCAGCCTGCTTTTGGGTACCTACGAGCAGTACTTC. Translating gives CASSLLLGTYEQYF.

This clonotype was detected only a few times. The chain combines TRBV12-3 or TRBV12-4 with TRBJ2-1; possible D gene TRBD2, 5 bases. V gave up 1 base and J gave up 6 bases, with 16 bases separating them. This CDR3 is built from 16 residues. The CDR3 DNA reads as TGTGCCAGCAGTTTAGTTGGGCAACTAGTCCCCAATGAGCAGTTCTTC. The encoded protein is CASSLVGQLVPNEQFF.

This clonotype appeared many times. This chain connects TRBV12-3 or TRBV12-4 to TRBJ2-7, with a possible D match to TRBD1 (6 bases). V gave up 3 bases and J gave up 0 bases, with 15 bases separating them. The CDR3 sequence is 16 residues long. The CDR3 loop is CASSFLSTTGSYEQYF. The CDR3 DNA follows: TGTGCCAGCAGTTTTTTAAGTACGACAGGCTCCTACGAGCAGTACTTC.

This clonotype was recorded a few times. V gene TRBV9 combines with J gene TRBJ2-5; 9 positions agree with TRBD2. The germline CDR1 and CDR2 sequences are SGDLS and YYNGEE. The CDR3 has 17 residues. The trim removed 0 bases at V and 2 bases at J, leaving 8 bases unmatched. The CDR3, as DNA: TGTGCCAGCAGCGTAGGAGGCGGGGGGGTGGCACAAGAGACCCAGTACTTC. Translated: CASSVGGGGVAQETQYF.

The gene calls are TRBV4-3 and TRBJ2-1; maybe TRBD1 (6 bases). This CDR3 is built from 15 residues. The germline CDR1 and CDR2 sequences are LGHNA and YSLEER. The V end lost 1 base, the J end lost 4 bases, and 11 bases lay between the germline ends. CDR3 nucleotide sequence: TGCGCCAGCAGCCAAGGTGCGACAGGTTACAATGAGCAGTTCTTC. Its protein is CASSQGATGYNEQFF.

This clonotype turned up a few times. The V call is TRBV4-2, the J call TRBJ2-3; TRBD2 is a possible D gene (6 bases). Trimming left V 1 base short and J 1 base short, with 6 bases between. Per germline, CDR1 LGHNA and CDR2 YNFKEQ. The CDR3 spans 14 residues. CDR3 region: CASSQGGGTDTQYF. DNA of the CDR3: TGTGCCAGCAGCCAAGGGGGGGGCACAGATACGCAGTATTTT.

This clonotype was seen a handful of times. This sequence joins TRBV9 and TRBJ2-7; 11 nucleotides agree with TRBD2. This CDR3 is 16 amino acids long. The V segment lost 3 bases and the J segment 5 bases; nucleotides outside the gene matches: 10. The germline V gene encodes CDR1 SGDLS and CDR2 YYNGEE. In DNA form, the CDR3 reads TGTGCCAGCAGCGCGACAGGGGGACTAGCGGCTGACGAGCAGTACTTC. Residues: CASSATGGLAADEQYF.

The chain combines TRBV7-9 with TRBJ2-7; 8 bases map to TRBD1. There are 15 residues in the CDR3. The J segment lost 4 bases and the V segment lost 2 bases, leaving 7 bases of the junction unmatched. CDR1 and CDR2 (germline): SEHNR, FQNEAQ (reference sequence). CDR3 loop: CASSLRDRRGYEQYF. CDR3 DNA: TGTGCCAGCAGCTTACGGGACAGGCGGGGATACGAGCAGTACTTC.

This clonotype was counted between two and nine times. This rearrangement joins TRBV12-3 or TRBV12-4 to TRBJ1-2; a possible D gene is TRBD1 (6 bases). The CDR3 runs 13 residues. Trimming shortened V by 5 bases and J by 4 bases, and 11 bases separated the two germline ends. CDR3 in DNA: TGTGCCAGCAGTCGGACAGAGAGCTATGGCTACACCTTC. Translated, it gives CASSRTESYGYTF.

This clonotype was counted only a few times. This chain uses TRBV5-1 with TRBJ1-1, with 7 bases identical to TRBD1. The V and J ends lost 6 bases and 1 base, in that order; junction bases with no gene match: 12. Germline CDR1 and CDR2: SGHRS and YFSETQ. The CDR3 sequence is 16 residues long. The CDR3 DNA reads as TGCGCCAGCACCCCCCGTGAAAGGGGGCGGAACACTGAAGCTTTCTTT. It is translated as CASTPRERGRNTEAFF. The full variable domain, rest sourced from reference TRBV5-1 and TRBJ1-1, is KAGVTQTPRYLIKTRGQQVTLSCSPISGHRSVSWYQQTPGQGLQFLFEYFSETQRNKGNFPGRFSGRQFSNSRSEMNVSTLELGDSALYLCASTPRERGRNTEAFFGQGTRLTVV.

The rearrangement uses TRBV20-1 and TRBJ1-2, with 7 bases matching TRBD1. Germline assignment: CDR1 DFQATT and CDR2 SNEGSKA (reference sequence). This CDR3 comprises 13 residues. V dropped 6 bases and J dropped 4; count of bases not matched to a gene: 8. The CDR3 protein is CSALTGTTYGYTF. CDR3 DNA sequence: TGCAGTGCCTTGACAGGGACTACCTATGGCTACACCTTC.

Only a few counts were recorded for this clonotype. CDR3 loop: CASMGLAGEKDTQYF. CDR3 nucleotide sequence: TGCGCCAGCATGGGGCTAGCGGGAGAAAAAGATACGCAGTATTTT. The chain employs TRBV10-2 and TRBJ2-3; TRBD2 matches at 10 bases. CDR1 WSHSY and CDR2 SAAADI come from the germline V gene. The CDR3 loop spans 15 amino acids. Losses at the gene ends were 7 bases for V and 5 bases for J; bases not matched to a gene: 9.

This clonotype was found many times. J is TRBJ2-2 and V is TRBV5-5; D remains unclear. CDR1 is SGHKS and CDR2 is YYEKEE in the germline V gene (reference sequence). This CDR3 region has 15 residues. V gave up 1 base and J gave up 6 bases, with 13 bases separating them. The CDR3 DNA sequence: TGTGCCAGCAGCTTGTTAACAACCGGTCCCGGGGAGCTGTTTTTT. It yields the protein CASSLLTTGPGELFF.

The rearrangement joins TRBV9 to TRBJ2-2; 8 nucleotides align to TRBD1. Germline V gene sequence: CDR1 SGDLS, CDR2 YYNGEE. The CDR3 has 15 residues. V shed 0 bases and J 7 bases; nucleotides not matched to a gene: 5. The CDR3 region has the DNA TGTGCCAGCAGCGTAGGACAGGGGTCCGGCGGGGAGCTGTTTTTT. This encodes CASSVGQGSGGELFF. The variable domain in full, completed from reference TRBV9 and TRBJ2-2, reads DSGVTQTPKHLITATGQRVTLRCSPRSGDLSVYWYQQSLDQGLQFLIQYYNGEERAKGNILERFSAQQFPDLHSELNLSSLELGDSALYFCASSVGQGSGGELFFGEGSRLTVL.

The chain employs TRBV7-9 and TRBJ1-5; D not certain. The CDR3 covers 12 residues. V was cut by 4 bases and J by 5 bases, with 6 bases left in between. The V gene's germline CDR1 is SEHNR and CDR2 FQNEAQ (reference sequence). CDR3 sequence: CASSSYYQPQHF. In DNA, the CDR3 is TGTGCCAGCAGCTCTTATTATCAGCCCCAGCATTTT.

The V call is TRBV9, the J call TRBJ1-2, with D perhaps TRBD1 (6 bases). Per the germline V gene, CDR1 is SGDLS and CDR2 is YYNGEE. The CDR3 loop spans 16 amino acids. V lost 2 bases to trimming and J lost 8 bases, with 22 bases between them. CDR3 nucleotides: TGTGCCAGCAGCGTTGGACCGGGACACGGAGGGGAGGGCTACACCTTC. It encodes CASSVGPGHGGEGYTF.

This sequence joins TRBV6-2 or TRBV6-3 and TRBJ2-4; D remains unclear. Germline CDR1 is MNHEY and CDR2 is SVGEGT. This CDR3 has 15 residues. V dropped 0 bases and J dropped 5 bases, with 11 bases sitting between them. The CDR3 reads CASSYSKPSENIQYF. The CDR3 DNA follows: TGTGCCAGCAGTTACTCGAAGCCCTCCGAAAACATTCAGTACTTC.

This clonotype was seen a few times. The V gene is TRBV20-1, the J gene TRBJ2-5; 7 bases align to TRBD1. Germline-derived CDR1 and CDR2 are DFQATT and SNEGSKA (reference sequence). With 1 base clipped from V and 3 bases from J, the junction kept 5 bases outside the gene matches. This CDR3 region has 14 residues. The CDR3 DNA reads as TGCAGTGCTAGAGGAAGACAGGGTAAAGAGACCCAGTACTTC. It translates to CSARGRQGKETQYF.

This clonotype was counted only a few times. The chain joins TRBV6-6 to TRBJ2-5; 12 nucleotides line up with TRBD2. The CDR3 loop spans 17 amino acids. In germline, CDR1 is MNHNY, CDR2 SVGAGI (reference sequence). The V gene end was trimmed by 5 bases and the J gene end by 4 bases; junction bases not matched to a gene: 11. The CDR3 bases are TGTGCCAGCAGTAGACTTCTAGCGGGAGGGCCTTTAGAGACCCAGTACTTC. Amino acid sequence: CASSRLLAGGPLETQYF.

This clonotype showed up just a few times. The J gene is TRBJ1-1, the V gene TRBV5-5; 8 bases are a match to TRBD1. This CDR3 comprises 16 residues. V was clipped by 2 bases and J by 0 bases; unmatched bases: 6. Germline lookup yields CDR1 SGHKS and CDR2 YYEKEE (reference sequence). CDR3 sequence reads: CASSLRQGNMNTEAFF. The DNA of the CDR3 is TGTGCCAGCAGCTTACGACAGGGGAATATGAACACTGAAGCTTTCTTT.

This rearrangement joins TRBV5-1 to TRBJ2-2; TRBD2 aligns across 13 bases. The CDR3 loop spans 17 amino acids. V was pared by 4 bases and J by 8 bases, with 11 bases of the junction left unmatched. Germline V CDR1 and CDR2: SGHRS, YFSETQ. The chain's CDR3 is CASSVRTSGGPEGELFF. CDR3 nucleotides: TGCGCCAGCAGCGTGAGGACTAGCGGGGGCCCTGAAGGGGAGCTGTTTTTT.

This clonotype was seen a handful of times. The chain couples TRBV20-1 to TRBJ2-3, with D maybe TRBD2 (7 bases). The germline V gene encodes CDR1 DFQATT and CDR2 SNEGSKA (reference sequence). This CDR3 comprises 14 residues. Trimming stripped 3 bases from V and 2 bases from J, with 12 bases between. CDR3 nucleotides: TGCAGTGCTAGCGTCGCGGGGGCCACAGATACGCAGTATTTT. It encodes CSASVAGATDTQYF.

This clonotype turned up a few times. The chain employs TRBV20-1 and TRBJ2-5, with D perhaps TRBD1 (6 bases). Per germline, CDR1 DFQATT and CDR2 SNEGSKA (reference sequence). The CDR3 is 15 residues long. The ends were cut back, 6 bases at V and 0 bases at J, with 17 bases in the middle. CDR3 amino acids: CSAIGLTGNQETQYF. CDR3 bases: TGCAGTGCCATCGGGTTGACAGGCAACCAAGAGACCCAGTACTTC.